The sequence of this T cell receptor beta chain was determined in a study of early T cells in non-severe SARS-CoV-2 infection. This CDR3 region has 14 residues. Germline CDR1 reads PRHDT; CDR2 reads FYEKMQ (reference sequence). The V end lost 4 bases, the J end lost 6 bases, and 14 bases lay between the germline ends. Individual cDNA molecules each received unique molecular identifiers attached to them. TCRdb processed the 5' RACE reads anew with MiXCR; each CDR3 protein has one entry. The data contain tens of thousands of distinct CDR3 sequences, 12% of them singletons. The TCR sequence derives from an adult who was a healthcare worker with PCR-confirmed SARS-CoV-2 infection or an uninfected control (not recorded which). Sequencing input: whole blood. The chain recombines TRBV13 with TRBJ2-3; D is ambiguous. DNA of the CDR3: TGTGCCAGCAGCTCCTCCCGTGGGGTGGATACGCAGTATTTT. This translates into CASSSSRGVDTQYF. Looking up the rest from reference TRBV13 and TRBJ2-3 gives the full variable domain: AAGVIQSPRHLIKEKRETATLKCYPIPRHDTVYWYQQGPGQDPQFLISFYEKMQSDKGSIPDRFSAQQFSDYHSELNMSSLELGDSALYFCASSSSRGVDTQYFGPGTRLTVL.